Below, 7 T cell receptor beta chains from the same sample are listed, as sequenced in a study of cytomegalovirus exposure and HLA in healthy donors. TCRdb's copy holds only in-frame clones and misses some; the assay was immunoSEQ multiplex PCR. The sample records 55,000 to 70,000 clones, around 94% being singletons. Sequenced material: PBMCs. The receptors were sampled from a man aged 18 to 29 in good health and CMV-seronegative.

The rearrangement joins TRBV29-1 to TRBJ2-3, with 8 bases matching TRBD2. CDR3 length equals 13 residues. Germline V lookup: CDR1 SQVTM, CDR2 ANQGSEA. The V segment lost 4 bases and the J segment 4 bases; nucleotides outside the gene matches: 4. In nucleotides, the CDR3 is TGCAGCGTTGTACTAGCGGCGCCAGATACGCAGTATTTT. The encoded protein is CSVVLAAPDTQYF.

This chain links TRBV25-1 with TRBJ2-1; perhaps TRBD1 as D (6 bases). The CDR3 is 16 amino acids. V was trimmed by 1 base and J by 8 bases, leaving 18 bases between them. The germline CDR1 and CDR2 sequences are MGHDK and SYGVNS. The CDR3 sequence is CASSEWGQGIGDEQFF. The CDR3 DNA follows: TGTGCCAGCAGTGAATGGGGGCAGGGGATAGGGGATGAGCAGTTCTTC. Based on the CDR3 plus reference TRBV25-1 and TRBJ2-1, the full variable domain is EADIYQTPRYLVIGTGKKITLECSQTMGHDKMYWYQQDPGMELHLIHYSYGVNSTEKGDLSSESTVSRIRTEHFPLTLESARPSHTSQYLCASSEWGQGIGDEQFFGPGTRLTVL.

The chain links TRBV6-5 to TRBJ1-2; 10 positions agree with TRBD1. Trimming took 6 bases from V and 2 from J; bases not matched to a gene: 3. This CDR3 is 14 amino acids long. Germline CDR1 is MNHEY and CDR2 is SVGAGI. The CDR3 here is CASRQTGGNYGYTF. CDR3 nucleotides: TGTGCCAGCAGACAGACAGGGGGCAACTATGGCTACACCTTC.

This sequence joins TRBV28 and TRBJ1-2; D ambiguous. Germline lookup yields CDR1 MDHEN and CDR2 SYDVKM. The CDR3 totals 14 residues. V lost 2 bases and J 4 bases, leaving 11 bases between the germline ends. CDR3 DNA sequence: TGTGCCAGCAGTTTAGAGGGTAGCGCCTATGGCTACACCTTC. Its protein product is CASSLEGSAYGYTF.

The gene calls are TRBV19 and TRBJ2-2; D is unresolved. Germline V CDR1 and CDR2: LNHDA, SQIVND (reference sequence). V was trimmed by 3 bases and J by 4 bases, leaving 3 bases between them. The CDR3 is made up of 12 amino acids. Here the CDR3 reads CASSIVTGELFF. The CDR3 DNA sequence: TGTGCCAGTAGTATCGTCACCGGGGAGCTGTTTTTT.

This clone was seen once. The chain links TRBV28 to TRBJ2-1, with a tentative D call TRBD1 (5 bases). Germline V lookup: CDR1 MDHEN, CDR2 SYDVKM. The V end lost 2 bases, the J end lost 3 bases, and 8 bases lay between the germline ends. The CDR3 runs to 14 residues. CDR3 coding DNA: TGTGCCAGCAGTTTAACAGGAAACTACAATGAGCAGTTCTTC. Encoded protein: CASSLTGNYNEQFF.

The chain is built from TRBV6-1 and TRBJ1-1; 8 bases agree with TRBD1. The germline V gene encodes CDR1 MNHNS and CDR2 SASEGT. The CDR3 length is 16 residues. After removal of 4 bases from V and 0 bases from J, the junction contained 7 bases not matched to a gene. CDR3 sequence (DNA): TGTGCCAGCAGTGTGGACAGGGCCATTTTGAACACTGAAGCTTTCTTT. The encoded protein is CASSVDRAILNTEAFF.